This T cell receptor (beta chain) was recovered during a study of CD8+CD57+ T cells in acquired aplastic anemia. Background on the study: Mean yield of DNA from sorted CD4+ and CD8+ cells was approximately 3 ug.

CDR1 and CDR2 from the germline V gene are SGHRS and YFSETQ. There are 16 residues in the CDR3. The germline V and J ends were trimmed by 2 bases and 0 bases, with 14 bases remaining between them. TCR beta VDJ and CDR3 profiles were obtained from a genomic DNA template. TCRdb reanalysed the reads using MiXCR and keeps one entry per CDR3 protein. The data show roughly 180,000 distinct CDR3 sequences, 40% to 55% seen once. This clonotype was seen only once. The receptor was isolated from a human donor in good health. The gene calls are TRBV5-1 and TRBJ1-1; D is undetermined. The sequenced sample consisted of sorted CD4+, CD8+, or CD8+CD57+ T cells (not recorded which) from PBMCs. CDR3 region: CASSFREGSLNTEAFF. CDR3 DNA sequence: TGCGCCAGCAGCTTCCGGGAAGGGTCCCTGAACACTGAAGCTTTCTTT.